The 30 T cell receptor beta chains below come from one sample, sequenced in a study of regulatory T cells in long-lasting Graves disease. Combining iRepertoire HTBI primers with Arm-PCR of CDR3 regions, the authors built TCR beta libraries. TCRdb ran MiXCR on the multiplex PCR reads and lists one entry per CDR3 protein. The table shows around 330,000 distinct CDR3 sequences, with 18% occurring only once. Time point meaning: newly diagnosed GD, antithyroid drugs for less than 3 months. The TCR library was prepared using RNA isolated from PBMCs. The starting material was peripheral blood mononuclear cells (PBMCs), obtained at new diagnosis, from a patient treated with antithyroid drugs. These TCRs come from a female donor with Graves disease.

The table lists this clonotype with many counts. V and J are TRBV29-1 and TRBJ1-5; no reliable D call. Germline CDR1 SQVTM, CDR2 ANQGSEA. V was shortened by 6 bases and J by 0 bases, with 15 bases between the two germline ends. The CDR3 covers 15 residues. CDR3 sequence (DNA): TGCAGCGTCTTGGAGGACCTATATAGCAATCAGCCCCAGCATTTT. As protein: CSVLEDLYSNQPQHF.

This clonotype was counted many times. This sequence joins TRBV20-1 and TRBJ1-5, with TRBD1 matching over 10 bases. V lost 6 bases to trimming and J lost 5 bases; unmatched junction nucleotides: 4. The CDR3 runs to 13 residues. Germline V gene data show CDR1 as DFQATT and CDR2 as SNEGSKA (reference sequence). The CDR3 protein is CSARGQGHQPQHF. The CDR3 DNA reads TGCAGTGCCAGGGGACAGGGGCATCAGCCCCAGCATTTT.

This clonotype was found many times. The V call is TRBV3-1, the J call TRBJ1-4, with D hard to call. This CDR3 has 13 amino acids. V lost 4 bases to trimming and J lost 8 bases, with 11 bases between them. CDR1 is LGHDT and CDR2 is YNNKEL in the germline V gene (reference sequence). The DNA of the CDR3 is TGTGCCAGCAGCCCCAGCGCACAGGAAAAACTGTTTTTT. Protein sequence: CASSPSAQEKLFF.

The chain employs TRBV9 and TRBJ2-1; TRBD2 matches 9 bases. CDR1 and CDR2 (germline): SGDLS, YYNGEE. This CDR3 region has 16 residues. V trimming: 2 bases; J trimming: 0 bases; junction bases outside the gene matches: 3. The CDR3 DNA is TGTGCCAGCAGCGTGGCTAGCGGGATCTCCTACAATGAGCAGTTCTTC. It codes for CASSVASGISYNEQFF. Full variable domain (remainder filled in from reference TRBV9 and TRBJ2-1): DSGVTQTPKHLITATGQRVTLRCSPRSGDLSVYWYQQSLDQGLQFLIQYYNGEERAKGNILERFSAQQFPDLHSELNLSSLELGDSALYFCASSVASGISYNEQFFGPGTRLTVL.

This rearrangement joins TRBV4-1 to TRBJ2-3; 8 bases map to TRBD2. After removal of 3 bases from V and 3 bases from J, the junction contained 5 bases not matched to a gene. This CDR3 spans 15 amino acids. From germline, CDR1 is MGHRA and CDR2 YSYEKL. The CDR3 DNA follows: TGCGCCAGCAGCCATCCAGCGGGAGAAACAGATACGCAGTATTTT. This encodes CASSHPAGETDTQYF.

Note on this clonotype: Given a much more abundant clone one base away, this may be a read error. V gene TRBV30 combines with J gene TRBJ1-5; D gene unclear. Between the trimmed V and J ends, which lost 4 bases and 6 bases, there was a span of 19 bases. The germline CDR1 and CDR2 sequences are GTSNPN and SVGIG (reference sequence). This CDR3 region has 15 residues. The CDR3 loop is CAWTSGEYLGQPQHF. The CDR3 bases are TGTGCCTGGACCAGCGGGGAATATCTAGGTCAGCCCCAGCATTTT.

The sample holds a few counts of this clonotype. The V call is TRBV11-1, the J call TRBJ2-5, with 7 bases aligning to TRBD2. The V and J ends lost 4 bases and 5 bases, in that order; junction bases with no gene match: 4. From germline, CDR1 is SGHAT and CDR2 FQDESV (reference sequence). The CDR3 is 13 residues long. The CDR3 spells CASSSRRGETQYF. In nucleotides, the CDR3 is TGTGCCAGCAGCTCCCGGCGGGGGGAGACCCAGTACTTC.

The chain joins TRBV11-2 to TRBJ2-1, with D possibly called TRBD1 or TRBD2 (5 bases each). The CDR3 contains 16 residues. Deletions cut 5 bases from V and 2 bases from J, with 16 bases between. The V gene's germline CDR1 is SGHAT and CDR2 FQNNGV. The CDR3 DNA is TGTGCCAGCAGCCTCCTCTGGCAGGGACCCTACAATGAGCAGTTCTTC. Amino acid sequence: CASSLLWQGPYNEQFF.

This clonotype occurred a few times. This chain uses TRBV7-9 with TRBJ2-1, with 7 positions matching TRBD1. Germline trimming cut 5 bases from V and 3 bases from J; bases unmatched to any gene: 10. Germline V lookup: CDR1 SEHNR, CDR2 FQNEAQ (reference sequence). The CDR3 is made up of 16 amino acids. In nucleotides, the CDR3 is TGTGCCAGCAGCCGACCCGACAGGGCGGGCTACAATGAGCAGTTCTTC. Encoded protein: CASSRPDRAGYNEQFF.

The chain is built from TRBV12-3 or TRBV12-4 and TRBJ2-3, with D perhaps matching TRBD1 (5 bases). The CDR3 spans 16 residues. V shed 2 bases and J shed 1 base, with 13 bases lying between them. CDR3 sequence (DNA): TGTGCCAGCAGTTTAAGTGGCAGGGTTGGCACAGATACGCAGTATTTT. It encodes CASSLSGRVGTDTQYF.

This clonotype was found many times. The chain is built from TRBV12-3 or TRBV12-4 and TRBJ2-6; unclear D gene. CDR3 size: 14 residues. Trimming removed 4 bases from V and 1 base from J, with 5 bases in between. CDR3 sequence (DNA): TGTGCCAGCAGTTACTCGTCTGGGGCCAACGTCCTGACTTTC. Protein sequence: CASSYSSGANVLTF.

In its sample, this clonotype was seen many times. This sequence joins TRBV11-3 and TRBJ2-2, with TRBD2 as a possible D gene (6 bases). Between the trimmed V and J ends, which lost 2 bases and 4 bases, there was a span of 20 bases. Germline values: CDR1 SGHNT, CDR2 YENEEA. There are 18 residues in the CDR3. The DNA for the CDR3 is TGTGCCAGCAGCTTACCCTTGTCGGCTCGGCGGGGCACCGGGGAGCTGTTTTTT. This encodes CASSLPLSARRGTGELFF.

This clonotype occurred many times. V gene TRBV6-1 combines with J gene TRBJ2-3; TRBD2 agrees at 7 bases. Looked up from germline, CDR1 is MNHNS and CDR2 is SASEGT. The CDR3 covers 15 residues. V shed 5 bases and J 4 bases; nucleotides not matched to a gene: 9. The CDR3 here is CASSPEGGYADTQYF. CDR3 coding DNA: TGTGCCAGCAGTCCCGAGGGAGGGTATGCAGATACGCAGTATTTT.

The chain combines TRBV6-5 with TRBJ2-7; D remains unclear. CDR1 is MNHEY, CDR2 SVGAGI, per germline. Trimming left V 4 bases short and J 0 bases short, with 13 bases between. The CDR3 loop spans 15 amino acids. The CDR3 loop reads CASSCSEFTSYEQYF. The CDR3 DNA reads as TGTGCCAGCAGTTGCTCAGAGTTTACCTCCTACGAGCAGTACTTC.

This clonotype was found a few times. Relative to the germline gene, one junction end is altered; a read error may explain this. The chain employs TRBV7-7 and TRBJ2-1, with 8 bases that match TRBD2. Germline CDR1 and CDR2: SSHAT and FNYEAQ (reference sequence). This CDR3 has 16 amino acids. The chain's CDR3 is CASSLAPGLAYNEQFF. CDR3 bases: TGTGCTAGCAGCTTAGCCCCGGGACTAGCCTACAATGAGCAGTTCTTC.

The chain couples TRBV6-1 to TRBJ2-2, with a tentative D call TRBD1 (5 bases). The germline V and J ends were trimmed by 5 bases and 6 bases, with 13 bases remaining between them. CDR3 length equals 14 residues. Germline V gives CDR1 MNHNS, CDR2 SASEGT. The CDR3 spells CASSSASGSGELFF. In nucleotides, the CDR3 is TGTGCCAGCAGTAGCGCCTCAGGGTCCGGGGAGCTGTTTTTT.

This clonotype has a count of ten or more. This chain uses TRBV27 with TRBJ2-7; 13 bases line up with TRBD2. The germline V gene encodes CDR1 MNHEY and CDR2 SMNVEV (reference sequence). Trimming took 4 bases from V and 4 from J; bases not matched to a gene: 10. This CDR3 has 17 residues. CDR3 in amino acids: CASSSHGLAGAEYEQYF. The CDR3 DNA reads TGTGCCAGCAGTTCCCACGGACTAGCGGGAGCTGAATACGAGCAGTACTTC.

There are many counts of this clonotype. This chain joins TRBV30 and TRBJ1-1; D perhaps matches TRBD1 (5 bases). Trimming took 0 bases from V and 5 from J, leaving 10 bases between them. The CDR3 has 13 amino acids. Germline V gene lookup returns CDR1 GTSNPN and CDR2 SVGIG (reference sequence). The CDR3 DNA reads as TGTGCCTGGAGTGTAATGGGGGGGACTGAAGCTTTCTTT. Translating it yields CAWSVMGGTEAFF.

Many counts were recorded for this clonotype. The chain carries TRBV6-2 or TRBV6-3 and TRBJ2-7; TRBD2 matches 12 bases. The CDR3 sequence is 15 residues long. J was trimmed by 4 bases and V by 4 bases; bases with no gene match: 5. Germline lookup yields CDR1 MNHEY and CDR2 SVGEGT. CDR3 nucleotide sequence: TGTGCCAGCAGTTCCGGACTAGCGGGACCGTACGAGCAGTACTTC. As protein: CASSSGLAGPYEQYF.

This clonotype was recorded at least ten times. The rearrangement joins TRBV11-2 to TRBJ2-1, with a possible D match to TRBD2 (7 bases). CDR1 is SGHAT, CDR2 FQNNGV, per germline. CDR3 length: 20 residues. Trimming pared 1 base from V and 4 bases from J, leaving 26 bases between. The CDR3 spells CASSLGSWLGGGRAYNEQFF. The CDR3 nucleotides are TGTGCCAGCAGCTTAGGGTCTTGGTTAGGGGGAGGGAGGGCTTACAATGAGCAGTTCTTC. Full variable domain (remainder filled in from reference TRBV11-2 and TRBJ2-1): EAGVAQSPRYKIIEKRQSVAFWCNPISGHATLYWYQQILGQGPKLLIQFQNNGVVDDSQLPKDRFSAERLKGVDSTLKIQPAKLEDSAVYLCASSLGSWLGGGRAYNEQFFGPGTRLTVL.

This clonotype has a handful of counts. This rearrangement joins TRBV29-1 to TRBJ1-3; weak D call: TRBD1 (5 bases). Trimming cost V 6 bases and J 2 bases, with 11 bases left between them. This CDR3 contains 13 residues. Germline values: CDR1 SQVTM, CDR2 ANQGSEA. CDR3 in amino acids: CSVGDRTGNTIYF. CDR3 DNA: TGCAGCGTGGGGGACCGCACTGGAAACACCATATATTTT.

The chain uses TRBV7-2 and TRBJ2-1; D uncertain. With 0 bases removed from V and 3 bases from J, the gap between germline ends came to 9 bases. The CDR3 covers 15 residues. From germline, CDR1 is SGHTA and CDR2 FQGNSA. CDR3 sequence reads: CASSLAQSGYNEQFF. Here the CDR3 DNA reads TGTGCCAGCAGCTTAGCCCAATCCGGCTACAATGAGCAGTTCTTC.

Worth noting for this clonotype: A read error may be the cause here, since a much bigger clone is one base away. The chain uses TRBV6-1 and TRBJ2-7; D is possibly TRBD1 (6 bases). In germline, CDR1 is MNHNS, CDR2 SASEGT. Trimming took off 6 bases at V and 9 bases at J, with 18 bases between the two ends. The CDR3 totals 13 residues. CDR3 residues: CASSLTGFHGQYF. CDR3 in DNA: TGTGCCAGCAGCCTTACAGGGTTCCACGGGCAGTACTTC.

This clonotype occurred many times. The rearrangement uses TRBV2 and TRBJ1-2; D unclear. The CDR3 has 12 amino acids. Germline V gene sequence: CDR1 SNHLY, CDR2 FYNNEI. V was cut by 11 bases and J by 1 base, with 11 bases left in between. This chain's CDR3 is CACKTVNYGYTF. In DNA, the CDR3 is TGTGCCTGTAAGACGGTTAACTATGGCTACACCTTC. Looking up the rest from reference TRBV2 and TRBJ1-2 gives the full variable domain: EPEVTQTPSHQVTQMGQEVILRCVPISNHLYFYWYRQILGQKVEFLVSFYNNEISEKSEIFDDQFSVERPDGSNFTLKIRSTKLEDSAMYFCACKTVNYGYTFGSGTRLTVV.

This clonotype was recorded many times. The chain carries TRBV7-9 and TRBJ1-2; 9 nucleotides align to TRBD1. V trimming: 0 bases; J trimming: 4 bases; junction bases outside the gene matches: 0. The germline CDR1 and CDR2 sequences are SEHNR and FQNEAQ (reference sequence). The CDR3 is 14 residues long. DNA of the CDR3: TGTGCCAGCAGCTTAGCGGACAGGGGCTATGGCTACACCTTC. Residues: CASSLADRGYGYTF. Full variable domain (rest looked up from reference TRBV7-9 and TRBJ1-2): DTGVSQNPRHKITKRGQNVTFRCDPISEHNRLYWYRQTLGQGPEFLTYFQNEAQLEKSRLLSDRFSAERPKGSFSTLEIQRTEQGDSAMYLCASSLADRGYGYTFGSGTRLTVV.

The table lists this clonotype with many counts. This chain links TRBV6-1 with TRBJ2-7; D is undetermined. Germline assignment: CDR1 MNHNS and CDR2 SASEGT. The CDR3 length is 14 residues. V lost 0 bases, J lost 3 bases, and 9 bases lay in between. This chain's CDR3 is CASSEALGVYEQYF. CDR3 coding DNA: TGTGCCAGCAGTGAAGCGCTCGGAGTCTACGAGCAGTACTTC.

This clonotype was detected only a few times. This likely stems from a read error, as it lies one base from a far larger clone. This chain joins TRBV5-5 and TRBJ2-1, with D hard to call. V was shortened by 1 base and J by 10 bases, with 15 bases between the two germline ends. Looked up from germline, CDR1 is SGHKS and CDR2 is YYEKEE (reference sequence). This CDR3 has 14 residues. The CDR3 DNA follows: TGTGCCAGCAGCTTGATACACCTCTCCTACGAGCAGTTCTTC. Translating gives CASSLIHLSYEQFF.

V is TRBV5-1 and J is TRBJ1-2, with D maybe TRBD1 (5 bases). The CDR3 consists of 16 residues. Germline loops: CDR1 SGHRS, CDR2 YFSETQ. V was pared by 0 bases and J by 4 bases, with 16 bases between. The CDR3 DNA reads as TGCGCCAGCAGCTTGGGGGGGGAATACCCCATCTATGGCTACACCTTC. Its protein is CASSLGGEYPIYGYTF. Based on the CDR3 plus reference TRBV5-1 and TRBJ1-2, the full variable domain is KAGVTQTPRYLIKTRGQQVTLSCSPISGHRSVSWYQQTPGQGLQFLFEYFSETQRNKGNFPGRFSGRQFSNSRSEMNVSTLELGDSALYLCASSLGGEYPIYGYTFGSGTRLTVV.

Comments on this clonotype: A single base separates this from a much larger clone, so it may be a read error. J is TRBJ2-1 and V is TRBV29-1, with TRBD1 matching over 9 bases. The trim removed 7 bases at V and 4 bases at J, leaving 2 bases unmatched. The CDR3 is 12 amino acids. The germline V gene encodes CDR1 SQVTM and CDR2 ANQGSEA. This CDR3 is CSAGTGYNEQFF. The CDR3 coding sequence is TGCAGCGCTGGGACAGGGTACAATGAGCAGTTCTTC.

In this sample, this clonotype turned up many times. This rearrangement joins TRBV19 to TRBJ2-5; 7 nucleotides align to TRBD2. The CDR3 has 15 amino acids. The junction had 7 bases not matched to a gene; V was cut back by 1 base and J by 5 bases. Germline assignment: CDR1 LNHDA and CDR2 SQIVND (reference sequence). This CDR3 is CASSIGDRRGETQYF. CDR3 sequence (DNA): TGTGCCAGTAGTATAGGGGACCGGCGGGGGGAGACCCAGTACTTC.